This paragraph covers one TCR beta chain sequence. Donors of Cohort 3 who recovered were those that had two negative PCRs, clearance, or symptom resolution. The CDR3 sequence is 15 residues long. Germline V CDR1 and CDR2: SGHNT, YYREEE (reference sequence). V lost 2 bases, J lost 2 bases, and 12 bases lay in between. This record comes from a study of blood T cell repertoires in COVID-19. Study summary: Sites in the United States, Italy and Spain provided acute and convalescent COVID-19 samples. T cells, B-cell-depleted T cells, or PBMCs provided the cDNA or gDNA that served as material.

Authors' analysis steps: Counts of nucleated cells, estimated from reference gene primer amplification, were obtained. The repertoire was sequenced with immunoSEQ multiplex PCR; TCRdb's copy has only in-frame clones and lacks some. That table supplies the V and J calls and clone size; D and trimming were determined from the DNA. The sample lists over 350,000 clones, more than 75% occurring once. Material for sequencing was PBMCs or T cells enriched from blood (not recorded which). This chain connects TRBV5-4 to TRBJ2-3, with D perhaps TRBD1 (5 bases). This clonotype originated in a woman aged 45 to 65 who had recovered from COVID-19. This chain's CDR3 is CASSLDQGSTDTQYF. The CDR3 DNA reads as TGTGCCAGCAGCTTAGACCAGGGATCCACAGATACGCAGTATTTT.